Sequencing of this T cell receptor (beta chain) was carried out in a study of blood T cell repertoires in COVID-19. Study processing details: Reference gene primer amplification gave nucleated cell count estimates. TCRdb's copy holds only in-frame clones and misses some; the assay was immunoSEQ multiplex PCR. D and trimming come from the DNA, and the V and J calls and clone size come from that table. The sample gives 35,000 or so clones, 90% of which show up once; 4% to 6% is in the top ten. This CDR3 is built from 15 residues. The V segment lost 4 bases and the J segment 6 bases; nucleotides outside the gene matches: 7. Germline CDR1 is MDHEN and CDR2 is SYDVKM.

Material: peripheral blood. The chain combines TRBV28 with TRBJ2-1; 9 bases agree with TRBD1. This TCR was recovered from a human donor in a cohort sampled during active COVID-19. The CDR3 is CASSYPRDRVNEQFF. CDR3 DNA: TGTGCCAGCAGTTATCCACGGGACAGGGTCAATGAGCAGTTCTTC.